This T cell receptor beta chain comes out of a study of CD8+ T cells in alopecia areata. Sequencing used cDNA as its template, made by extracting RNA and reverse transcribing it. Clones were sequenced by immunoSEQ multiplex PCR, and TCRdb holds only the in-frame ones, with some missing. The table lists over 85,000 clones, 50% to 75% of them singletons. Regarding treatment: oral pan-JAK inhibitor, 5-10 mg twice daily. This CDR3 spans 14 amino acids. The germline V and J ends were trimmed by 0 bases and 4 bases, with 10 bases remaining between them. The germline V gene has CDR1 SGDLS and CDR2 YYNGEE. The sample consisted of CD8+ T cells sorted from blood, taken at week 4, from a patient treated with tofacitinib. This chain links TRBV9 with TRBJ2-5, with TRBD1 as a possible D gene (5 bases). The source is a human donor with alopecia areata. The CDR3 region has the DNA TGTGCCAGCAGCGTAGCCAGGGTTGCAGAGACCCAGTACTTC. Encoded protein: CASSVARVAETQYF.